Sequencing of this TCR beta chain was carried out in a study of identical twins. A single record per CDR3 protein comes from TCRdb applying MiXCR to the 5' RACE reads. This sample has approximately 500,000 distinct CDR3 sequences, with 20% to 25% found just once. The germline V gene encodes CDR1 DFQATT and CDR2 SNEGSKA (reference sequence). Trimming removed 3 bases from V and 0 bases from J; junction bases left unmatched: 5. There are 16 residues in the CDR3. These data were also reused for a study on T cells expressing NK-cell markers. Per that study: It remained uncertain whether the expanded NKG2C+ T cell clones were specific for HCMV antigens.

The rearrangement joins TRBV20-1 to TRBJ1-6; the match to TRBD1 covers 7 bases. Sample: CD4+ T cells sorted from blood. This receptor was obtained from a woman aged 18-29 years in good health. As DNA, the CDR3 is TGCAGTGCTAGGCCGACAGGGAGCTCCTATAATTCACCCCTCCACTTT. This encodes CSARPTGSSYNSPLHF.